This T cell receptor (beta chain) was recorded in a study of T cell repertoires in cytomegalovirus infection. Study overall: Signatures in public TCR beta sequences pointed to both CMV infection and matching HLA type. Points from the study as a whole: Identification of carriers of CMV plus the relevant HLA was achieved through cumulative public TCR beta family frequency. The ex vivo response was dominated by HLA-C-restricted CMV-specific TCR beta clonotypes.

Germline values: CDR1 SQVTM, CDR2 ANQGSEA. Trimming removed 0 bases from V and 2 bases from J, with 11 bases in between. This CDR3 spans 14 amino acids. TCRdb recomputed calls from the reads with MiXCR, one row per CDR3 protein. The sample carries just under 550,000 distinct CDR3 sequences, about 30% recorded once. A note on this clonotype: As yet, its antigen is unknown.

The sequence was obtained from a human donor in good health (CMV status not recorded). Some clones in this sample may be carry-over from other donors' samples. The specimen sequenced was PBMCs. V is TRBV29-1 and J is TRBJ2-7; D unclear. CDR3 region: CSVEDRQAPYEQYF. The CDR3 coding sequence is TGCAGCGTTGAAGATCGTCAGGCGCCCTACGAGCAGTACTTC.